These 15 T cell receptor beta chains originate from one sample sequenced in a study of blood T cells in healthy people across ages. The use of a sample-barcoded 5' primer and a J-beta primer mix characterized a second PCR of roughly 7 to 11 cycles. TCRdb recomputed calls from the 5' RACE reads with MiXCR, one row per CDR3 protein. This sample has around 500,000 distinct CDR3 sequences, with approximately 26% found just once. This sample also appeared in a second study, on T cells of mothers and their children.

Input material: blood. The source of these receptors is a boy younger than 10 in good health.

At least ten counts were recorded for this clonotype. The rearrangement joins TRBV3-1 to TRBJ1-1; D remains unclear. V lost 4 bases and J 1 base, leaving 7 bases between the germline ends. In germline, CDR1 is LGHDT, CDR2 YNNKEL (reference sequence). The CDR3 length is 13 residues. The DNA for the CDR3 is TGTGCCAGCAGCCGGCTGGGGAACACTGAAGCTTTCTTT. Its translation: CASSRLGNTEAFF.

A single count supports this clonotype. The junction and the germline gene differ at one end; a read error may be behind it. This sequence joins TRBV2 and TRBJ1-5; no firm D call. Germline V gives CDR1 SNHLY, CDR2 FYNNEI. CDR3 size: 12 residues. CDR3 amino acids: CASSDDNQPQRF. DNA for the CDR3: TGTGCCAGCAGTGACGACAATCAGCCCCAGCGTTTT.

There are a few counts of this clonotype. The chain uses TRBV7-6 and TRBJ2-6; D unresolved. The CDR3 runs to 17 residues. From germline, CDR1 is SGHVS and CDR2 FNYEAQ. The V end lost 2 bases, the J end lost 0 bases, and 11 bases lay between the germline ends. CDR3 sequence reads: CASSLWPRGSGANVLTF. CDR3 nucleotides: TGTGCCAGCAGCTTATGGCCCCGAGGCTCTGGGGCCAACGTCCTGACTTTC. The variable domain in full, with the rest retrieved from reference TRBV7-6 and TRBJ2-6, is GAGVSQSPRYKVTKRGQDVALRCDPISGHVSLYWYRQALGQGPEFLTYFNYEAQQDKSGLPNDRFSAERPEGSISTLTIQRTEQRDSAMYRCASSLWPRGSGANVLTFGAGSRLTVL.

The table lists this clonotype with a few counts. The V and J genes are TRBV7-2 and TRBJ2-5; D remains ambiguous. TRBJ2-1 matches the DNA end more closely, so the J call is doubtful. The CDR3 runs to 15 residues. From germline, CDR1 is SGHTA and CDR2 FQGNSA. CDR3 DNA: TGTGCCAGCAGCTTAGAACGTTCTATTCTCAATGAGCAGTTCTTC. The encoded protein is CASSLERSILNEQFF.

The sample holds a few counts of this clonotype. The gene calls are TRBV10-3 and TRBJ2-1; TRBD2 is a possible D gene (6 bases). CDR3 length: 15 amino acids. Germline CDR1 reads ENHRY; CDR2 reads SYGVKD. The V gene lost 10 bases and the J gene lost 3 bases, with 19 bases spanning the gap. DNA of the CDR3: TGTGCCACCCTACAGCAGCGGGCTAACTACAATGAGCAGTTCTTC. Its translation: CATLQQRANYNEQFF.

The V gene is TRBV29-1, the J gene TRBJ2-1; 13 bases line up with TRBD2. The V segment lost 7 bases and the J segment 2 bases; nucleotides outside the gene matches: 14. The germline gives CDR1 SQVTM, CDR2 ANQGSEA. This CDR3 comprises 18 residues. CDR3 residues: CSASTSGGDFFTYNEQFF. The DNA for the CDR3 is TGCAGCGCTTCCACTAGCGGGGGGGATTTTTTCACCTACAATGAGCAGTTCTTC.

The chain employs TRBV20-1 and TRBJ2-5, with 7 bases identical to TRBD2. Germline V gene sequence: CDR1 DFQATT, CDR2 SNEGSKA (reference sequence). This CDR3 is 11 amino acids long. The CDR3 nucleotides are TGCTCCCCCTCCGGGAGGGAGACCCAGTACTTC. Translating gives CSPSGRETQYF.

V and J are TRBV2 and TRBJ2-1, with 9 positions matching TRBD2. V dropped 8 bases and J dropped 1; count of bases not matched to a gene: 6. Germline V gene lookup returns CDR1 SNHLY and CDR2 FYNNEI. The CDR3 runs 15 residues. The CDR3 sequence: CASSAGGPSYNEQFF. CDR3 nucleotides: TGTGCCAGCTCCGCGGGAGGGCCGTCCTACAATGAGCAGTTCTTC. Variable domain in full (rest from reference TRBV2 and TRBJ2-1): EPEVTQTPSHQVTQMGQEVILRCVPISNHLYFYWYRQILGQKVEFLVSFYNNEISEKSEIFDDQFSVERPDGSNFTLKIRSTKLEDSAMYFCASSAGGPSYNEQFFGPGTRLTVL.

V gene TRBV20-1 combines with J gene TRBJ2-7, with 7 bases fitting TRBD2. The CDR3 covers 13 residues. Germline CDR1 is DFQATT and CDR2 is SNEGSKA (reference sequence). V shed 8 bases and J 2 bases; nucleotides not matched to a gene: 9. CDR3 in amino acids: CSIRGVTAYEQYF. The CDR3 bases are TGCAGTATACGGGGGGTTACGGCCTACGAGCAGTACTTC.

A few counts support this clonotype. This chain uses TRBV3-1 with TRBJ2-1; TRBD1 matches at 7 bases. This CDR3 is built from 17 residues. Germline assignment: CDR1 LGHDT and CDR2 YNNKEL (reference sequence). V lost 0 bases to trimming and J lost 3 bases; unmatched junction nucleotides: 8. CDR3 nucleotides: TGTGCCAGCAGCCAAGAAAGAGAGACAGGGCACTACAATGAGCAGTTCTTC. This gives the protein CASSQERETGHYNEQFF.

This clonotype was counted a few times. The CDR3 nucleotides are TGTGCCAGCACAACGGACAACCACAATGAGCAGTTCTTC. This translates into CASTTDNHNEQFF. The chain carries TRBV7-9 and TRBJ2-5, with D possibly matching TRBD1 (5 bases). TRBJ2-1 matches the DNA end more closely, so the J call is doubtful. The CDR3 is made up of 13 amino acids. Germline V gene lookup returns CDR1 SEHNR and CDR2 FQNEAQ (reference sequence).

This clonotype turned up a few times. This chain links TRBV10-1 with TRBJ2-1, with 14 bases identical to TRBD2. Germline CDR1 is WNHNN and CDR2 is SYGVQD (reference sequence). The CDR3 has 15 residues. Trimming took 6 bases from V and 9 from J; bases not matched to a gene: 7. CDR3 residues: CASSQRLAGGVEQFF. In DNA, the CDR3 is TGCGCCAGCAGCCAACGACTAGCGGGAGGGGTTGAGCAGTTCTTC.

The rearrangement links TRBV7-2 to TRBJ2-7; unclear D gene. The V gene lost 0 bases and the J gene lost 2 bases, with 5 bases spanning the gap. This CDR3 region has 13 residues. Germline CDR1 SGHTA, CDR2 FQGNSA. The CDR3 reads CASSLAVTYEQYF. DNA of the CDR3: TGTGCCAGCAGCTTAGCAGTGACCTACGAGCAGTACTTC. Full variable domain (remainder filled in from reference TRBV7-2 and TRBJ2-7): GAGVSQSPSNKVTEKGKDVELRCDPISGHTALYWYRQSLGQGLEFLIYFQGNSAPDKSGLPSDRFSAERTGGSVSTLTIQRTQQEDSAVYLCASSLAVTYEQYFGPGTRLTVT.

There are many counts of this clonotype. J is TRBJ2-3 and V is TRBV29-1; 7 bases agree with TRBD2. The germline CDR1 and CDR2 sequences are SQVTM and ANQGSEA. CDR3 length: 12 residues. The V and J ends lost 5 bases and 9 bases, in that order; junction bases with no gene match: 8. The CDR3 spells CSVLRESKTQYF. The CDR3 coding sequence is TGCAGCGTTTTGCGGGAGAGCAAAACGCAGTATTTT.

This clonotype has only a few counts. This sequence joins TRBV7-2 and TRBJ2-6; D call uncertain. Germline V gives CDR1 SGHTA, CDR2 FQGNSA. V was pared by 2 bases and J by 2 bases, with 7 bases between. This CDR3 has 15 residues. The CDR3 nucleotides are TGTGCCAGCAGCTTATCCGTCACTGGGGCCAACGTCCTGACTTTC. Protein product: CASSLSVTGANVLTF.